Listed below are T cell receptor beta chains from one sample, sequenced in a study of control samples from healthy donors and cancer patients. Method: immunoSEQ multiplex PCR; TCRdb's copy keeps in-frame clones and lacks some. This table has about 97,000 clones, about 89% appearing once. The sample was blood. Receptor source: a young man in good health. Each CDR3 is given with its conserved first and last residue. The D gene is left open where the match is weak. Not every row has a clone size; where given, it reads once, few, many or a size class.

j_call clone_size d_call v_call cdr3_nt cdr3_aa
TRBJ1-1 NA NA TRBV12-5 TGTGCTAGTGGTTTCAAGGGGAACACTGAAGCTTTCTTT CASGFKGNTEAFF
TRBJ2-3 NA NA TRBV6-6 TGTGCCAGCAGGGCGACGGTCGCAGATACGCAGTATTTT CASRATVADTQYF
TRBJ2-3 NA TRBD1 TRBV24-1 TGTGCCACCAGTGATCGACAGGGGGCTCGATTGGATACGCAGTATTTT CATSDRQGARLDTQYF
TRBJ1-2 NA NA TRBV7-9 TGTGCCAGCAGCTTAGGAGATACGGGCTCTGGCTACACCTTC CASSLGDTGSGYTF
TRBJ2-5 NA TRBD2 TRBV3-1/TRBV3-2 TGTGCCAGCAGCCAAAGAATAGCGGGGGGCCAAGAGACCCAGTACTTC CASSQRIAGGQETQYF
TRBJ2-7 NA TRBD1 TRBV7-2 TGTGCCAGCAGTTATGGACAGGGAGGCACCTACGAGCAGTACTTC CASSYGQGGTYEQYF
TRBJ2-7 NA TRBD2 TRBV5-1 TGCGCCAGCAGCTCCGACTCCGGGACTAGCGGTTCCTACGAGCAGTACTTC CASSSDSGTSGSYEQYF
TRBJ2-1 NA TRBD2 TRBV24-1 TGTGCCACCAGTGATTTGTCGGCTAGCGGGAGAAGTCAGTTCTTC CATSDLSASGRSQFF
TRBJ2-7 NA TRBD1 TRBV18 TGTGCCAGCTCACCCGTGGACAGGGGGGTATACGAGCAGTACTTC CASSPVDRGVYEQYF
TRBJ2-3 NA NA TRBV28 TGTGCCGCCTCAGGGCTTCCCGCGGTGAATACGCAGTATTTT CAASGLPAVNTQYF
TRBJ1-1 NA NA TRBV7-2 TGTGCCAGCAGCTCACTAGAGCAGGAGGCTGAAGCTTTCTTT CASSSLEQEAEAFF
TRBJ2-3 once NA TRBV7-9 TGTGCCAGCAGCCGAGGAGGTAGCGGCACAGATACGCAGTATTTT CASSRGGSGTDTQYF
TRBJ1-2 few NA TRBV4-1 TGCGCCAGCAGCCTCGGGACCAATAAGGGGTATGGCTACACCTTC CASSLGTNKGYGYTF
TRBJ2-7 NA NA TRBV25-1 TGTGCCAGCAGGTGGGGCTACGAGCAGTACTTC CASRWGYEQYF
TRBJ2-2 NA NA TRBV9 TGTGCCAGCAGCGCGGCGAGGGCGAGCACCGGGGAGCTGTTTTTT CASSAARASTGELFF
TRBJ1-4 NA NA TRBV24-1 TGTGCCACCAGTGATCCCGCGACAGCCGAAAAACTGTTTTTT CATSDPATAEKLFF
TRBJ2-3 once NA TRBV6-5 TGTGCCACGGGGGGCTCCTCCCGCACAGATACGCAGTATTTT CATGGSSRTDTQYF
TRBJ2-5 NA NA TRBV5-4 TGTGCCAGCAGCTTGGGCCCGGGACTCGGGGAGACCCAGTACTTC CASSLGPGLGETQYF
TRBJ2-1 few NA TRBV4-2 TGTGCCAGCAGCCGATCTCGAAGCGGGTCCTCCTACAATGAGCAGTTCTTC CASSRSRSGSSYNEQFF
TRBJ2-2 once TRBD2 TRBV14 TGTGCCAGCAGCCAAACGGGACTAGCCGCCGGGGAGCTGTTTTTT CASSQTGLAAGELFF
TRBJ2-2 NA NA TRBV4-3 TGCGCCAGCAGCCAAATAAGGGGTGCCGGGGAGCTGTTTTTT CASSQIRGAGELFF
TRBJ1-2 NA TRBD1 TRBV7-6 TGTGCCAGCAGCTTAGAATTTCGGGACAGTAGTTATGGCTACACCTTC CASSLEFRDSSYGYTF
TRBJ2-5 NA TRBD2 TRBV4-1 TGCGCCAGCAGCCAAGGTCAAGCGGGAGGGGGTGAGACCCAGTACTTC CASSQGQAGGGETQYF
TRBJ2-3 NA NA TRBV5-1 TGCGCCAGCAGCTTGGCTCCGGGGCGGGGCACAGATACGCAGTATTTT CASSLAPGRGTDTQYF
TRBJ2-7 NA NA TRBV11-2 TGTGCCAGCAGGCCGGCGGGACAGACAACTACCTACGAGCAGTACTTC CASRPAGQTTTYEQYF
TRBJ1-3 once TRBD1 TRBV19 TGTGCCTCACACAGGGGGGGCTCTGGAAACACCATATATTTT CASHRGGSGNTIYF
TRBJ2-2 NA TRBD2 TRBV7-3 TGTGCCAGCAGCCTCGATCTAGCGGGGGGCCCTAACACCGGGGAGCTGTTTTTT CASSLDLAGGPNTGELFF
TRBJ2-2 NA NA TRBV9 TGTGCCAGCAGCGTAGTGGGTTGGTCCGGGGAGCTGTTTTTT CASSVVGWSGELFF
TRBJ1-2 NA NA TRBV28 TGTGCCAGCAGTGCAAATATTGGGGCTGGCTACACCTTC CASSANIGAGYTF
TRBJ2-1 NA TRBD2 TRBV10-1 TGCGCCAGCAGTCCCTATGCGGGGGGGCTGAGTGAGCAGTTCTTC CASSPYAGGLSEQFF
TRBJ1-5 NA TRBD1 TRBV28 TGTGCCAGCAGTTTAAGGAGTCTGGGACAGGGGTCTAGCAATCAGCCCCAGCATTTT CASSLRSLGQGSSNQPQHF
TRBJ2-5 NA NA TRBV10-1 TGCGCCAGCAGTGAGTCTTGGGGTCAAGAGACCCAGTACTTC CASSESWGQETQYF
TRBJ1-5 once NA TRBV4-1 TGCGCCAGCAGCCAAGAAGCTGTACAAGGGGCCGCCCAGCATTTT CASSQEAVQGAAQHF
TRBJ2-5 NA NA TRBV5-1 TGCGCCAGCACTACAACTCTCGGGGACGGCCAAGAGACCCAGTACTTC CASTTTLGDGQETQYF
TRBJ1-6 NA NA TRBV7-2 TGTGCCAGCAGCTTAGCCCAGTCATCTTCACCCCTCCACTTT CASSLAQSSSPLHF
TRBJ1-2 once NA TRBV27 TGTGCCAGCAGTTTATCTTCTCACTCGGGTGGCTATGGCTACACCTTC CASSLSSHSGGYGYTF
TRBJ2-3 once TRBD1 TRBV28 TGTGCCAGCAGTTCATATACCGGGACAGGGGGCGCGGGCACAGATACGCAGTATTTT CASSSYTGTGGAGTDTQYF
TRBJ2-2 once TRBD2 TRBV5-6 TGTGCCAGCAGCTCTGGGGTAGCGGGAGAAGCCGGGGAGCTGTTTTTT CASSSGVAGEAGELFF
TRBJ2-6 NA NA TRBV3-1/TRBV3-2 TGTGCCAGCGGTATCAGGGGGGCCAACGTCCTGACTTTC CASGIRGANVLTF
TRBJ1-2 NA TRBD1 TRBV5-1 TGCGCCAGCAGCTTGGACCGAGACAGGGCCTACACCTTC CASSLDRDRAYTF
TRBJ1-5 few NA TRBV18 TGTGCCAGCTCACCGGGCTCCAATCAGCCCCAGCATTTT CASSPGSNQPQHF
TRBJ1-2 NA TRBD1 TRBV11-2 TGTGCCAGCAGCTTAGAGAGGGCGACAGGGAACGGCTACACCTTC CASSLERATGNGYTF
TRBJ2-7 NA TRBD1 TRBV27 TGTGCCAGCAGTTTATCCGGGACAGGGGGTTTCTACGAGCAGTACTTC CASSLSGTGGFYEQYF
TRBJ1-2 NA TRBD1 TRBV19 TGTGCCAGTAGTAGAAAACAGGGGGTTGACTATGGCTACACCTTC CASSRKQGVDYGYTF
TRBJ2-1 once NA TRBV7-9 TGTGCCAGCAGCCCCCCCCGGGCTGGGTCCTACAATGAGCAGTTCTTC CASSPPRAGSYNEQFF
TRBJ1-1 NA NA TRBV6-4 TGTGCCAGCAGTGAGGAAGTTGGGGGTGAAGCTTTCTTT CASSEEVGGEAFF
TRBJ1-2 NA NA TRBV18 TGTGCCAGCTCACCACTCGGGGAAGTGAACTATGGCTACACCTTC CASSPLGEVNYGYTF
TRBJ1-2 few NA TRBV18 TGTGCCAGCTCACGTATGGACCAACCCGATACCTATGGCTACACCTTC CASSRMDQPDTYGYTF
TRBJ1-4 NA NA TRBV29-1 TGCAGCGTAGTTGCAACTAATGAAAAACTGTTTTTT CSVVATNEKLFF
TRBJ2-5 NA NA TRBV7-9 TGTGCCAGCAGCTTAGTACAAGAGACCCAGTACTTC CASSLVQETQYF
TRBJ1-1 NA NA TRBV9 TGTGCCAGCAGCGTAGGTGGGGGACGGGACACTGAAGCTTTCTTT CASSVGGGRDTEAFF
TRBJ2-1 NA NA TRBV9 TGTGCCAGCAGCGTAGGAGCTCGCAATGAGCAGTTCTTC CASSVGARNEQFF